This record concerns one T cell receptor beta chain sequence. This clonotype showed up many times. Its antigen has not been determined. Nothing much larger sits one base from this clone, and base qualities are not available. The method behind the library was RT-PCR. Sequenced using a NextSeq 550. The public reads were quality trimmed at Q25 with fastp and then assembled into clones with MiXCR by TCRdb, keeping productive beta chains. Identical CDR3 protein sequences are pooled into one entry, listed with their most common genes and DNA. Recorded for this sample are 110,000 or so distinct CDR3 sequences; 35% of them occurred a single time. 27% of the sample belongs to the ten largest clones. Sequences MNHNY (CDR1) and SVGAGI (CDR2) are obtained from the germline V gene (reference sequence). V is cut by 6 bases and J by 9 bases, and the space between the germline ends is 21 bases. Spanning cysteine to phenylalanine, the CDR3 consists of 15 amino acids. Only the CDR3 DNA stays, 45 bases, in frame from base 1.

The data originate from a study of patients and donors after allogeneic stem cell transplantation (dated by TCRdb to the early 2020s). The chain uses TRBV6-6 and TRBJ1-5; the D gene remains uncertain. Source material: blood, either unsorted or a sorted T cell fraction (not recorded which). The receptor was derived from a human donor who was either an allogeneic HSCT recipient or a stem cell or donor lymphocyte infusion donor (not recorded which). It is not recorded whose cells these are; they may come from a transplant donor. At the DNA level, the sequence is TGTGCCAGCAGCCGCGGGAACCTGGGTGATAGGCCCCAGCATTTT. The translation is CASSRGNLGDRPQHF.